These 10 T cell receptor beta chains originate from one sample sequenced in a study of vaccination and CD4 T cells after COVID-19. Treatment defined: roughly ten-day PBMC culture with coronavirus spike peptide pools or control peptides (ViraFEST assay). For these receptors, no antigen is known. Cultured CD4+ T cell DNA was sequenced using the Oncomine TCR Beta short-read assay. TCRdb re-derived calls from the PCR reads in MiXCR, one entry per CDR3 protein. The data hold 16,000 or so distinct CDR3 sequences, with around 45% observed a single time. Specimen: CD4+ T cells from blood, cultured in vitro, collected after SARS-CoV-2 vaccination. The receptors here all came from a human donor who had recovered from COVID-19.

In this sample, this clonotype turned up once. The chain uses TRBV7-2 and TRBJ2-2, with D maybe TRBD1 (5 bases). The CDR3 extends over 14 amino acids. Looked up from germline, CDR1 is SGHTA and CDR2 is FQGNSA. V lost 5 bases and J lost 2, with 9 bases in between. The CDR3 sequence: CASSQDRNTGELFF. The CDR3 nucleotides read TGTGCCAGCAGCCAAGACAGAAACACCGGGGAGCTGTTTTTT.

The chain carries TRBV7-6 and TRBJ2-1, with 9 bases aligning to TRBD2. CDR1 is SGHVS and CDR2 is FNYEAQ in the germline V gene. The length of the CDR3 is 15 residues. The V segment lost 5 bases and the J segment 5 bases; nucleotides outside the gene matches: 7. CDR3 sequence: CASSRRPSGNNEQFF. CDR3 nucleotide sequence: TGTGCCAGCAGCAGAAGACCTAGCGGGAACAATGAGCAGTTCTTC.

The gene calls are TRBV5-5 and TRBJ1-1; D perhaps matches TRBD1 (5 bases). Germline-derived CDR1 and CDR2 are SGHKS and YYEKEE (reference sequence). The CDR3 covers 13 residues. V was clipped by 3 bases and J by 3 bases, with 9 bases between them. CDR3 bases: TGTGCCAGCAGCTCCCAAGGGGACACTGAAGCTTTCTTT. It yields the protein CASSSQGDTEAFF.

The rearrangement uses TRBV6-2 or TRBV6-3 and TRBJ2-7; 9 nucleotides agree with TRBD2. The germline CDR1 and CDR2 sequences are MNHEY and SVGEGT. The CDR3 covers 15 residues. With V trimmed by 7 bases and J by 6 bases, 13 bases remained unmatched. In DNA, the CDR3 is TGTGCCAGCACCCTACTCCCGGGACTAGCCGGCGAGCAGTACTTC. Amino acids: CASTLLPGLAGEQYF.

The J gene is TRBJ2-7, the V gene TRBV5-4; D not resolved. CDR1 and CDR2 from the germline V gene are SGHNT and YYREEE (reference sequence). V was trimmed by 4 bases and J by 7 bases, leaving 12 bases between them. The CDR3 contains 12 residues. CDR3 sequence reads: CASSILSGEQYF. The CDR3 nucleotides are TGTGCCAGCAGCATCCTATCCGGAGAGCAGTACTTC.

Here the CDR3 DNA reads TGTGCCAGTAGTATGGGGGATACGCAGTATTTT. Its translation is CASSMGDTQYF. The chain recombines TRBV19 with TRBJ2-3; D is uncertain. V was clipped by 3 bases and J by 6 bases, with 4 bases between them. The germline CDR1 and CDR2 sequences are LNHDA and SQIVND (reference sequence). There are 11 residues in the CDR3.

This clonotype has only a few counts. The chain recombines TRBV20-1 with TRBJ2-1, with D possibly being TRBD2 (5 bases). The V and J ends lost 5 bases and 6 bases respectively, with 14 bases between them. This CDR3 is 13 amino acids long. CDR1 DFQATT and CDR2 SNEGSKA come from the germline V gene (reference sequence). The CDR3 bases are TGCAGTGCTCCGCGGGCCTCCCTCAATGAGCAGTTCTTC. It encodes CSAPRASLNEQFF.

This clonotype was seen a single time. This chain joins TRBV6-4 and TRBJ2-5; 11 bases fit TRBD2. This CDR3 is 15 amino acids long. The ends lost 4 bases at V and 9 bases at J; junction bases unmatched: 10. Germline V CDR1 and CDR2: MRHNA, SNTAGT. CDR3 DNA: TGTGCCAGCAGTGGGGGGACTAGCGGATCGGGTCCCCAGTACTTC. It yields the protein CASSGGTSGSGPQYF.

This clonotype was seen only a few times. The junction and the germline gene differ at one end; a read error may be behind it. The chain uses TRBV5-4 and TRBJ2-3, with D possibly matching TRBD2 (6 bases). In germline, CDR1 is SGHNT, CDR2 YYREEE (reference sequence). CDR3 length: 15 residues. This chain's CDR3 is CASTLGTPGADTQYF. The CDR3 nucleotides are TGTGCCAGCACCTTGGGGACTCCCGGTGCAGATACGCAGTATTTT.

This chain joins TRBV7-3 and TRBJ2-7; TRBD2 matches at 13 bases. Losses at the gene ends were 5 bases for V and 10 bases for J; bases not matched to a gene: 5. Germline CDR1 reads SGHTA; CDR2 reads FQGTGA. The CDR3 is 13 amino acids. The CDR3 protein is CASSIGTSGIQYF. CDR3 nucleotide sequence: TGTGCCAGCAGCATCGGGACTAGCGGGATCCAGTACTTC.